Below, 8 T cell receptor beta chains from the same sample are listed, as sequenced in a study of blood T cell repertoires in COVID-19. Some clones are missing from TCRdb's copy, which holds only in-frame ones; the method was immunoSEQ multiplex PCR. In the table there are some 130,000 clones, approximately 84% of which are singletons. The source material was peripheral blood. Receptors originate from a woman of 80 years or more with acute or convalescent COVID-19.

This clone was seen only once. This chain joins TRBV11-2 and TRBJ2-5; tentatively, D is TRBD1 (5 bases). Trimming took off 5 bases at V and 0 bases at J, with 10 bases between the two ends. CDR3 length: 14 residues. Germline V gene data show CDR1 as SGHAT and CDR2 as FQNNGV. CDR3 sequence (DNA): TGTGCCAGCAGCCGTACGGACAACCAAGAGACCCAGTACTTC. Translating gives CASSRTDNQETQYF.

The V and J genes are TRBV2 and TRBJ2-5; 13 nucleotides align to TRBD2. The germline V gene has CDR1 SNHLY and CDR2 FYNNEI. The length of the CDR3 is 16 residues. The trim removed 8 bases at V and 4 bases at J, leaving 10 bases unmatched. The CDR3 here is CASRRTSGSRGETQYF. The CDR3 DNA follows: TGTGCCAGCCGGAGGACTAGCGGGAGCCGCGGAGAGACCCAGTACTTC.

This rearrangement joins TRBV5-6 to TRBJ1-3; 8 bases are shared with TRBD1. Trimming took 4 bases from V and 4 from J; bases not matched to a gene: 4. Germline V gene data show CDR1 as SGHDT and CDR2 as YYEEEE. This CDR3 contains 14 residues. The CDR3 coding sequence is TGTGCCAGCAGCAGACAGGGGTTAGGAAACACCATATATTTT. Translation: CASSRQGLGNTIYF.

The genes are TRBV5-6 and TRBJ2-7; TRBD1 is a possible D gene (6 bases). CDR3 size: 14 residues. CDR1 and CDR2 from the germline V gene are SGHDT and YYEEEE. V lost 2 bases and J 2 bases, leaving 11 bases between the germline ends. CDR3 region: CASSFRQAPYEQYF. The CDR3 DNA reads TGTGCCAGCAGCTTTCGACAGGCCCCCTACGAGCAGTACTTC.

CDR3 amino acids: CASSPRLAGGQELFF. Here the CDR3 DNA reads TGTGCCAGCAGTCCGAGACTAGCGGGGGGGCAGGAGCTGTTTTTT. This rearrangement joins TRBV27 to TRBJ2-2; 14 bases match TRBD2. The trim removed 5 bases at V and 10 bases at J, leaving 6 bases unmatched. Germline V lookup: CDR1 MNHEY, CDR2 SMNVEV (reference sequence). The CDR3 contains 15 residues.

This chain uses TRBV7-9 with TRBJ2-1; the match to TRBD1 covers 7 bases. Germline trimming cut 5 bases from V and 8 bases from J; bases unmatched to any gene: 12. CDR1 SEHNR and CDR2 FQNEAQ come from the germline V gene (reference sequence). This CDR3 has 15 residues. The CDR3 DNA reads TGTGCCAGCAGCCCTACAGGGGAGAGAGGCCATGAGCAGTTCTTC. This sequence encodes CASSPTGERGHEQFF.

This chain links TRBV6-2 or TRBV6-3 with TRBJ2-7; 7 bases map to TRBD1. Germline V gene data show CDR1 as MNHEY and CDR2 as SVGEGT. The CDR3 contains 13 residues. V dropped 4 bases and J dropped 4; count of bases not matched to a gene: 4. CDR3 nucleotide sequence: TGTGCCAGCAGTTCACTGACAGGGTACGAGCAGTACTTC. It yields the protein CASSSLTGYEQYF.

The V gene is TRBV7-2, the J gene TRBJ1-6; 7 nucleotides agree with TRBD1. CDR3 length equals 16 residues. V lost 6 bases, J lost 5 bases, and 10 bases stayed unmatched. Germline assignment: CDR1 SGHTA and CDR2 FQGNSA. The CDR3: CASRDRQGGHNSPLHF. DNA for the CDR3: TGTGCCAGCAGAGATAGACAGGGAGGACATAATTCACCCCTCCACTTT.